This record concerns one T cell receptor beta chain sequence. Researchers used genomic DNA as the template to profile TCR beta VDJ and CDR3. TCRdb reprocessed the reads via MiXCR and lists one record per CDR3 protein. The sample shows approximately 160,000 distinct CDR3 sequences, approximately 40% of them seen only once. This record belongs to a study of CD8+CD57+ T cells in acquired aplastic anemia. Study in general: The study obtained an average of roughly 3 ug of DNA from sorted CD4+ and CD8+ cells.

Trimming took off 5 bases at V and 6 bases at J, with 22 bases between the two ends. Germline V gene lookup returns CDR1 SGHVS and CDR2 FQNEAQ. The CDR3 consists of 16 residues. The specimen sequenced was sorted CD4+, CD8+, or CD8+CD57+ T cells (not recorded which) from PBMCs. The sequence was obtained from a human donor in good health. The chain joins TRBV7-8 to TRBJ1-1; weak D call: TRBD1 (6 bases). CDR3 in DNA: TGTGCCAGCAGCCAAGACCCTACAGGGAGTAGGGCTGAAGCTTTCTTT. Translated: CASSQDPTGSRAEAFF.